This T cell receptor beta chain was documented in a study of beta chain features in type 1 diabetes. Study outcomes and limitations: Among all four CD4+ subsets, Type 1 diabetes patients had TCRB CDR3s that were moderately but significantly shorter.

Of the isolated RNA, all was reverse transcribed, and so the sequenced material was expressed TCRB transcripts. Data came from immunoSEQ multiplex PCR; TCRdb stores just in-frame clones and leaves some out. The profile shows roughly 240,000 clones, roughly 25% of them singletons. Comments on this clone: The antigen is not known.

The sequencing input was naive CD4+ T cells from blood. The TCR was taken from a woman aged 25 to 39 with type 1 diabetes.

CDR3 bases: TGCGCCAGCCACGACACAGGGCTCTCCTACGAGCAGTACTTC. Amino acids: CASHDTGLSYEQYF. The chain uses TRBV5-1 and TRBJ2-7, with D possibly matching TRBD1 (6 bases). Germline CDR1 and CDR2: SGHRS and YFSETQ. V was clipped by 7 bases and J by 0 bases, with 14 bases between them. The CDR3 runs 14 residues.